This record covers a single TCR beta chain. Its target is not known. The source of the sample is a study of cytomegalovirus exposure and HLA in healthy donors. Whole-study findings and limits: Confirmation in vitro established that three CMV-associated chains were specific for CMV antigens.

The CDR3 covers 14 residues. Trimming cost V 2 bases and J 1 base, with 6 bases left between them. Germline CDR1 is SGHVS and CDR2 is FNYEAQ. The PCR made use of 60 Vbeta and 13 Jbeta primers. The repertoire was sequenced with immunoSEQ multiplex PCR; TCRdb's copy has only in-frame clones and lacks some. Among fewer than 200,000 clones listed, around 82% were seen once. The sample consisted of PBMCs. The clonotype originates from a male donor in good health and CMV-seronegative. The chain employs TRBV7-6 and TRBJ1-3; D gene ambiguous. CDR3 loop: CASSLQDSGNTIYF. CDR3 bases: TGTGCCAGCAGCTTACAGGATTCTGGAAACACCATATATTTT.